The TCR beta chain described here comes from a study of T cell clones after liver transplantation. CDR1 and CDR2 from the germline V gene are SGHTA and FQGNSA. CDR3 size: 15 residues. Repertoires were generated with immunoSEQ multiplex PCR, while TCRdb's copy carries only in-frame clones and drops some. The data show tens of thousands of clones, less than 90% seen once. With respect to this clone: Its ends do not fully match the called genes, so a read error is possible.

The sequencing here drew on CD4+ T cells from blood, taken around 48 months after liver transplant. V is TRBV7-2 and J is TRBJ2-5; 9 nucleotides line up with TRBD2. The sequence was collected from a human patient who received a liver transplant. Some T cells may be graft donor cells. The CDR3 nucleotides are TGTGCCAGCAGCCTAGCGGGACAGAGGCAAGAGACCCAGTACTTC. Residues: CASSLAGQRQETQYF.